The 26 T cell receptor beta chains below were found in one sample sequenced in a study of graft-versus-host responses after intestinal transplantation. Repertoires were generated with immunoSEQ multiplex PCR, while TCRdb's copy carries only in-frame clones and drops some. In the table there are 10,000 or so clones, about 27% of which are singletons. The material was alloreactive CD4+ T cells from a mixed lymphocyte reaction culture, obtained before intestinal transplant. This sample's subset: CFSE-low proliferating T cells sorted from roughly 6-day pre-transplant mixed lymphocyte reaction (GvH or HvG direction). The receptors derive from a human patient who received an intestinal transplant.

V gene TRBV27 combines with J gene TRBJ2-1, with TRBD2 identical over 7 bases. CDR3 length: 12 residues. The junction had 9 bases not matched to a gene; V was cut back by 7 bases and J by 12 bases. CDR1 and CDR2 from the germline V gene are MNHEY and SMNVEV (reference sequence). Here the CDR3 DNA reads TGTGCCAGCACCGACGCTACGGGAGGGCAGTTCTTC. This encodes CASTDATGGQFF.

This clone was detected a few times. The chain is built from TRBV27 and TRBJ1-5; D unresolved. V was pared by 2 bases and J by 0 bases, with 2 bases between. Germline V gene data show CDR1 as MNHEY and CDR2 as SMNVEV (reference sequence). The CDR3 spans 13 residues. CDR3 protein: CASSLSSNQPQHF. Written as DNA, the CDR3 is TGTGCCAGCAGTTTAAGTAGCAATCAGCCCCAGCATTTT.

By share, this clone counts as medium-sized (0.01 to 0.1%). The CDR3 sequence: CASSPGAGNQPQHF. In DNA, the CDR3 is TGTGCCAGTAGTCCGGGGGCTGGCAATCAGCCCCAGCATTTT. The J gene is TRBJ1-5, the V gene TRBV19; D is perhaps TRBD1 (6 bases). V lost 5 bases to trimming and J lost 2 bases, with 10 bases between them. The CDR3 runs to 14 residues. The germline V gene has CDR1 LNHDA and CDR2 SQIVND (reference sequence).

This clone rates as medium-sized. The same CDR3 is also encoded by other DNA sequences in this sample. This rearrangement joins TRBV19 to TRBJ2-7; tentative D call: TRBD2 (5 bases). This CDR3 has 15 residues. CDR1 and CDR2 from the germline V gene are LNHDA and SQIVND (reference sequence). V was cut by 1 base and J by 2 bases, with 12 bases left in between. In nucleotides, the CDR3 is TGTGCCAGTAGTATAGTGGAAGGAGCGGCCTACGAGCAGTACTTC. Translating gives CASSIVEGAAYEQYF.

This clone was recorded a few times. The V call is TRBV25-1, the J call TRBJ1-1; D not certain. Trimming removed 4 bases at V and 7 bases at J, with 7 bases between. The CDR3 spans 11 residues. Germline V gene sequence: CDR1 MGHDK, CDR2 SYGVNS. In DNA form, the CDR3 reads TGTGCCAGCAGTGTGGGATTTGAAGCTTTCTTT. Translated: CASSVGFEAFF.

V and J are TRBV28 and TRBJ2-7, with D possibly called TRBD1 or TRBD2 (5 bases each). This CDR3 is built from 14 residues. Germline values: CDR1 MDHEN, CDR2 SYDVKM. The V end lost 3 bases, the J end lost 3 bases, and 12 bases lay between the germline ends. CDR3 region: CASSLAGSYYEQYF. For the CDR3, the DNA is TGTGCCAGCAGTTTGGCAGGGAGTTACTACGAGCAGTACTTC.

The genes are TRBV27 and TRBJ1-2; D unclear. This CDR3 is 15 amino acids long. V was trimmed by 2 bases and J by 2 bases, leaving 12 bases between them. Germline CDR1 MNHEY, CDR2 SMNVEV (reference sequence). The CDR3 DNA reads TGTGCCAGCAGTTTAAGGGCTGGGATAAACTATGGCTACACCTTC. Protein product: CASSLRAGINYGYTF.

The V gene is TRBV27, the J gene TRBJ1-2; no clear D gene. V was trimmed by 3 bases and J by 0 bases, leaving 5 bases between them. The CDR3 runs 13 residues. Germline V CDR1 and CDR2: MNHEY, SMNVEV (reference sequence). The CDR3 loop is CASSFASNYGYTF. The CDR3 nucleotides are TGTGCCAGCAGTTTCGCTTCTAACTATGGCTACACCTTC.

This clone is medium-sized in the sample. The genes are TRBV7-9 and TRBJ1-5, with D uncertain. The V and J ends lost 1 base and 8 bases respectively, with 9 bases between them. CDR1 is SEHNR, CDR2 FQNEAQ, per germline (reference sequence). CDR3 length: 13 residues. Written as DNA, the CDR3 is TGTGCCAGCAGCTTAGAAGTTAGGGAGCCCCAGCATTTT. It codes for CASSLEVREPQHF.

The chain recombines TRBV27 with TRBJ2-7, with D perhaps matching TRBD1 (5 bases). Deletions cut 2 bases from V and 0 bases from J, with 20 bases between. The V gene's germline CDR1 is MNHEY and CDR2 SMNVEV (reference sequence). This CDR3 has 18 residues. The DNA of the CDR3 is TGTGCCAGCAGTTTACGGCAGGGTGAAACTTTAAACTCCTACGAGCAGTACTTC. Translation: CASSLRQGETLNSYEQYF.

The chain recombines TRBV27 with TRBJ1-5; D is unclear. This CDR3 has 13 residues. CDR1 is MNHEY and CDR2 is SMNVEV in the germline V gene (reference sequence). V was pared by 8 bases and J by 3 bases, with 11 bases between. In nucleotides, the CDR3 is TGTGCCAGCCAATACCGGGTCAATCAGCCCCAGCATTTT. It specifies CASQYRVNQPQHF.

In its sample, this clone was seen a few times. This chain's CDR3 is CASSPLAGSYNEQFF. CDR3 sequence (DNA): TGTGCCAGCAGCCCCCTAGCGGGCTCCTACAATGAGCAGTTCTTC. The chain carries TRBV7-8 and TRBJ2-1, with 8 positions matching TRBD2. The CDR3 covers 15 residues. CDR1 SGHVS and CDR2 FQNEAQ come from the germline V gene. V lost 5 bases to trimming and J lost 0 bases; unmatched junction nucleotides: 3.

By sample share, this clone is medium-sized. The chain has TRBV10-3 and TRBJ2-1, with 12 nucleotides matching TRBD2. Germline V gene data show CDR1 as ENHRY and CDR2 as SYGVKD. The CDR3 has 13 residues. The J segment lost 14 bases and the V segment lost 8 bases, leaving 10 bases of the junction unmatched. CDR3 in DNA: TGTGCCATCGACTCTCTAGCGGGAGGGATCGAGTTCTTC. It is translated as CAIDSLAGGIEFF.

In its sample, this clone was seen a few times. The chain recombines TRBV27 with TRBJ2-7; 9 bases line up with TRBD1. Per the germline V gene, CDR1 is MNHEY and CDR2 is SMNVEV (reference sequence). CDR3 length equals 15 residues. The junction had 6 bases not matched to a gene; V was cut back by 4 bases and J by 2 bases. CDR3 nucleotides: TGTGCCAGCAGTTCACAGGGGGCATGGACCTACGAGCAGTACTTC. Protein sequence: CASSSQGAWTYEQYF.

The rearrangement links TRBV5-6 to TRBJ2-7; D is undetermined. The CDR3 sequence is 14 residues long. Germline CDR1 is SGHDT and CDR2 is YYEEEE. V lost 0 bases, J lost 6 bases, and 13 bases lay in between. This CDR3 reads CASSLGGPPGEQYF. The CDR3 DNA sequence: TGTGCCAGCAGCTTGGGTGGTCCCCCGGGCGAGCAGTACTTC.

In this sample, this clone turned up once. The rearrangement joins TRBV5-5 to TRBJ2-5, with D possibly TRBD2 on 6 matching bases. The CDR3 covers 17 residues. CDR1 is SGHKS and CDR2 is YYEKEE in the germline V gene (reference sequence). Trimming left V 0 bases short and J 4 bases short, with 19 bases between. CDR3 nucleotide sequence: TGTGCCAGCAGCTTGGAATCTAGCGATATTTTAGGAGAGACCCAGTACTTC. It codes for CASSLESSDILGETQYF.

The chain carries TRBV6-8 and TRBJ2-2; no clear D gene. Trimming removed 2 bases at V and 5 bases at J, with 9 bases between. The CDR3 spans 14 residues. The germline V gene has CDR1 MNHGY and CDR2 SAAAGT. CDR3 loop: CASSYAEFTGELFF. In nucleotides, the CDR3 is TGTGCCAGCAGTTACGCTGAGTTTACCGGGGAGCTGTTTTTT.

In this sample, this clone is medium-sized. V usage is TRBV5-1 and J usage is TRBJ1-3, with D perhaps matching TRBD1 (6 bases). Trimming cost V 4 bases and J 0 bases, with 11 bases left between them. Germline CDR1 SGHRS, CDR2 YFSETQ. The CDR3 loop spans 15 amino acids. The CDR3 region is CASSPRDNSGNTIYF. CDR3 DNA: TGCGCCAGCAGCCCACGGGACAACTCTGGAAACACCATATATTTT.

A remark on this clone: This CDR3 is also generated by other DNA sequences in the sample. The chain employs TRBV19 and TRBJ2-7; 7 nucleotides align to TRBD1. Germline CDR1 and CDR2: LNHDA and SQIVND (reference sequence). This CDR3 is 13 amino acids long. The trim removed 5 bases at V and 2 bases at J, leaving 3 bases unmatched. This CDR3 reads CASSPGGPYEQYF. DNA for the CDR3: TGTGCCAGTAGTCCAGGGGGACCCTACGAGCAGTACTTC. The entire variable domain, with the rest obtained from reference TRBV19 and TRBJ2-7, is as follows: DGGITQSPKYLFRKEGQNVTLSCEQNLNHDAMYWYRQDPGQGLRLIYYSQIVNDFQKGDIAEGYSVSREKKESFPLTVTSAQKNPTAFYLCASSPGGPYEQYFGPGTRLTVT.

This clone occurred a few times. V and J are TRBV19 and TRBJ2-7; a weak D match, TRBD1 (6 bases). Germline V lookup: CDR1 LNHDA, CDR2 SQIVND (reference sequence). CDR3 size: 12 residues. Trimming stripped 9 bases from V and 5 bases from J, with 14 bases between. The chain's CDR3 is CASSPGAHEQYF. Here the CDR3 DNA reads TGTGCCAGCAGTCCAGGGGCCCACGAGCAGTACTTC.

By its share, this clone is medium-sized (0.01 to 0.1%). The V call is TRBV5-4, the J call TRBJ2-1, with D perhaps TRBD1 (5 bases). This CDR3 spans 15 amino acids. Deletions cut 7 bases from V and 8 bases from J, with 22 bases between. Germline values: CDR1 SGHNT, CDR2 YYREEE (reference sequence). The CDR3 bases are TGTGCCAGCCATTACGGTGGGGAACCCAGGGATGAGCAGTTCTTC. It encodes CASHYGGEPRDEQFF. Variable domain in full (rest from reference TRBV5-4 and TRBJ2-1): ETGVTQSPTHLIKTRGQQVTLRCSSQSGHNTVSWYQQALGQGPQFIFQYYREEENGRGNFPPRFSGLQFPNYSSELNVNALELDDSALYLCASHYGGEPRDEQFFGPGTRLTVL.

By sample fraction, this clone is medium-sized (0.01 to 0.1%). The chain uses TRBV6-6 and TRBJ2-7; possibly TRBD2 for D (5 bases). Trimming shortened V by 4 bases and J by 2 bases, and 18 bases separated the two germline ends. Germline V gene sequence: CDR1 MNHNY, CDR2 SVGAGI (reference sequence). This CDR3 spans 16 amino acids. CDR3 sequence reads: CASSWAGQSTAYEQYF. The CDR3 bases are TGTGCCAGCAGTTGGGCGGGCCAGTCGACCGCCTACGAGCAGTACTTC.

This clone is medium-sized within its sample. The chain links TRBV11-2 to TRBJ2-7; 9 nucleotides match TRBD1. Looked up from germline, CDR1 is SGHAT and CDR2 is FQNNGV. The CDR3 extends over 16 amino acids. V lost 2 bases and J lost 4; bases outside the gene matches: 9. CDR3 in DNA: TGTGCCAGCAGCTTATCTTACAAGACAGGGGGTTACGAGCAGTACTTC. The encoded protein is CASSLSYKTGGYEQYF. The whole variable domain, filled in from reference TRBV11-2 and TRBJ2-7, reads EAGVAQSPRYKIIEKRQSVAFWCNPISGHATLYWYQQILGQGPKLLIQFQNNGVVDDSQLPKDRFSAERLKGVDSTLKIQPAKLEDSAVYLCASSLSYKTGGYEQYFGPGTRLTVT.

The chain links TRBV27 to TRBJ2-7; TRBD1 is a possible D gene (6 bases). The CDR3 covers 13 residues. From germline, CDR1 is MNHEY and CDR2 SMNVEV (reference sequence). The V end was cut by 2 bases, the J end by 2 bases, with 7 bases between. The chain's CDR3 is CASSLGQTYEQYF. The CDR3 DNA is TGTGCCAGCAGTTTAGGACAGACCTACGAGCAGTACTTC.

In DNA, the CDR3 is TGTGCCAACCGTACGGGGCAGGGATACTATGGCTACACCTTC. This encodes CANRTGQGYYGYTF. The chain is built from TRBV6-6 and TRBJ1-2; tentatively, D is TRBD1 (5 bases). Trimming removed 10 bases at V and 3 bases at J, with 18 bases between. CDR3 length: 14 amino acids. CDR1 and CDR2 (germline): MNHNY, SVGAGI (reference sequence).

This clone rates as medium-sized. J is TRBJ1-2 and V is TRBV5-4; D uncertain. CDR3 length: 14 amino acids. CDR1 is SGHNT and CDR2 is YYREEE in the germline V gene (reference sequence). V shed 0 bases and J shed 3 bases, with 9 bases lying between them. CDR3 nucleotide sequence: TGTGCCAGCAGCTTGGTTGGGGTGGACTATGGCTACACCTTC. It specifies CASSLVGVDYGYTF.